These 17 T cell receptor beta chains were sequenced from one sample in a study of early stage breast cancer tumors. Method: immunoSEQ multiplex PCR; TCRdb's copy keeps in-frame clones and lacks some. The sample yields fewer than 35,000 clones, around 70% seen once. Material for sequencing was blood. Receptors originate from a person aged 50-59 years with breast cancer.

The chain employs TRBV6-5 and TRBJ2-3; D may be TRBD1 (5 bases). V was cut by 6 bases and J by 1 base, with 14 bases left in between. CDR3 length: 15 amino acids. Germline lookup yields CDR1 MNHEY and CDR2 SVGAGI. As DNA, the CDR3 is TGTGCCAGCAGGCGACAGTTCGGAGGCACAGATACGCAGTATTTT. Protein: CASRRQFGGTDTQYF.

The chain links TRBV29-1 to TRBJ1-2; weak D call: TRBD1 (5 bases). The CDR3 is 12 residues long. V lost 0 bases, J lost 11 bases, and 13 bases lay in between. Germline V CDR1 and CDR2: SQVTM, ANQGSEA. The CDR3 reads CSVEDPPGRYTF. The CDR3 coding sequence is TGCAGCGTTGAAGATCCCCCAGGGAGGTACACCTTC.

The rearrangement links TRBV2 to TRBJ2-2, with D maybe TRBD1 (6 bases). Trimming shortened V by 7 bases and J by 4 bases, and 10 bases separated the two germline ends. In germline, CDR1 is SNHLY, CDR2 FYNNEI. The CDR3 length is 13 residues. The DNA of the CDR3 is TGTGCCAGCATTGGACAGTCCACCGGGGAGCTGTTTTTT. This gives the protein CASIGQSTGELFF.

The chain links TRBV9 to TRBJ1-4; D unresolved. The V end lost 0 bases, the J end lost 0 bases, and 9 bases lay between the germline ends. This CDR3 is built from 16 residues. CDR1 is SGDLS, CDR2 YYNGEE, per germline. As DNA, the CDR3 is TGTGCCAGCAGCGTAGTAGACGGATCAACTAATGAAAAACTGTTTTTT. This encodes CASSVVDGSTNEKLFF. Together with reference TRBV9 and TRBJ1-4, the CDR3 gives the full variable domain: DSGVTQTPKHLITATGQRVTLRCSPRSGDLSVYWYQQSLDQGLQFLIQYYNGEERAKGNILERFSAQQFPDLHSELNLSSLELGDSALYFCASSVVDGSTNEKLFFGSGTQLSVL.

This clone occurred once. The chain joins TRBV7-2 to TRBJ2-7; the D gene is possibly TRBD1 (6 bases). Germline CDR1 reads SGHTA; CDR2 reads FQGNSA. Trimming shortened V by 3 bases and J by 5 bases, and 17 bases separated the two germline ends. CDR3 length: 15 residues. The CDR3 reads CASSFVGGSSHEQYF. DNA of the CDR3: TGTGCCAGCAGCTTTGTTGGGGGCTCTTCTCACGAGCAGTACTTC.

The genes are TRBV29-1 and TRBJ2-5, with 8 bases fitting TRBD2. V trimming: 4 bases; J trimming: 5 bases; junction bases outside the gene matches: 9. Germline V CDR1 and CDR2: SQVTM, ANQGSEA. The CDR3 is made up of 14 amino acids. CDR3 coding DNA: TGCAGCGTTGCGACGGGAGGGCCTGCGGAGACCCAGTACTTC. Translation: CSVATGGPAETQYF.

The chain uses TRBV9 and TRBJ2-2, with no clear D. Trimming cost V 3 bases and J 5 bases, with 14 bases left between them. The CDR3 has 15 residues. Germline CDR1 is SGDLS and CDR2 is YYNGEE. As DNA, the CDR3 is TGTGCCAGCAGCGCCACCTTGGGTCTAACCGGGGAGCTGTTTTTT. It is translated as CASSATLGLTGELFF.

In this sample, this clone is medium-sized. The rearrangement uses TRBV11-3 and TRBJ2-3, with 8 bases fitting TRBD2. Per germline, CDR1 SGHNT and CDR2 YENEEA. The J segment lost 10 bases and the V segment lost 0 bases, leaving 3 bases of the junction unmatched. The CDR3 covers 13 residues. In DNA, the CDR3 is TGTGCCAGCAGCTTAGATCGACTAGCGCCGCAGTATTTT. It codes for CASSLDRLAPQYF.

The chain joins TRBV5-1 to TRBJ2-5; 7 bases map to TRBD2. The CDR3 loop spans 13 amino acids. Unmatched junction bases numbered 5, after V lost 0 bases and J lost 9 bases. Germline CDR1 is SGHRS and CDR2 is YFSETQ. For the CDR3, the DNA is TGCGCCAGCAGCTTGGCCGGGGGGAAAGCCCAGTACTTC. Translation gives CASSLAGGKAQYF.

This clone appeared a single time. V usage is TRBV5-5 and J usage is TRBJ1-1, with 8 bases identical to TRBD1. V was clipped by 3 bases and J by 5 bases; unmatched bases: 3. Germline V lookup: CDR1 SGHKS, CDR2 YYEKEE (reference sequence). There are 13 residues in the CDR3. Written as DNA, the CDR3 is TGTGCCAGCAGCTCAGACAGGGGTACTGAAGCTTTCTTT. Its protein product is CASSSDRGTEAFF.

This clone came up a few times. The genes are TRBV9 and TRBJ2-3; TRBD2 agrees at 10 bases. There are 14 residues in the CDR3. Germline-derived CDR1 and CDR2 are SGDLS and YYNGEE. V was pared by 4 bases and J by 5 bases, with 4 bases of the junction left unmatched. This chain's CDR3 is CASSLRTSGDTQYF. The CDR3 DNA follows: TGTGCCAGCAGCTTAAGGACTAGCGGAGATACGCAGTATTTT. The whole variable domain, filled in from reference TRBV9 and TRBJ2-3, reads DSGVTQTPKHLITATGQRVTLRCSPRSGDLSVYWYQQSLDQGLQFLIQYYNGEERAKGNILERFSAQQFPDLHSELNLSSLELGDSALYFCASSLRTSGDTQYFGPGTRLTVL.

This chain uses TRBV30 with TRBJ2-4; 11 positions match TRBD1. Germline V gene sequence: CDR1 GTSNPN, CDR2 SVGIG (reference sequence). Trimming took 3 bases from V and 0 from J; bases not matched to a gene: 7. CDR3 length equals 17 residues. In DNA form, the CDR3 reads TGTGCCTGGAGGGGACAGGGGGAAGGGAGAGCCAAAAACATTCAGTACTTC. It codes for CAWRGQGEGRAKNIQYF.

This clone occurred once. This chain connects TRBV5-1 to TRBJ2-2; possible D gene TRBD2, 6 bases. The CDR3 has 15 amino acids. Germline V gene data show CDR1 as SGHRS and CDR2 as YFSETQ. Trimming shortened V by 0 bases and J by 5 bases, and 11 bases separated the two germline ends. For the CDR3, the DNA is TGCGCCAGCAGCTTGGACGCGGGACGAACCGGGGAGCTGTTTTTT. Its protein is CASSLDAGRTGELFF.

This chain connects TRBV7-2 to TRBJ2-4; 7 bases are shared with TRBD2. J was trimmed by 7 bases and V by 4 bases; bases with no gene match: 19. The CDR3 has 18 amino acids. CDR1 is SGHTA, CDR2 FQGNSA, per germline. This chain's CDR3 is CASSSSGISVLGGNIQYF. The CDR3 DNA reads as TGTGCCAGCAGCTCATCCGGGATTAGCGTACTCGGGGGGAACATTCAGTACTTC.

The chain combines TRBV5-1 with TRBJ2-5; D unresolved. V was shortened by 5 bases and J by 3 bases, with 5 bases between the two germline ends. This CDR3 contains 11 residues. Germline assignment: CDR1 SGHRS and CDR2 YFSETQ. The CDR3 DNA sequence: TGCGCCAGCAGACAAGAAGAGACCCAGTACTTC. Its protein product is CASRQEETQYF.

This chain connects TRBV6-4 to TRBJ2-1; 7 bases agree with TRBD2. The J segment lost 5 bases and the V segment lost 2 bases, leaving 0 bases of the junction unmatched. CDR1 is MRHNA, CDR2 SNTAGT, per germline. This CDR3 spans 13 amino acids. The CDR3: CASSDSGNNEQFF. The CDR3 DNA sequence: TGTGCCAGCAGTGACAGCGGGAACAATGAGCAGTTCTTC.

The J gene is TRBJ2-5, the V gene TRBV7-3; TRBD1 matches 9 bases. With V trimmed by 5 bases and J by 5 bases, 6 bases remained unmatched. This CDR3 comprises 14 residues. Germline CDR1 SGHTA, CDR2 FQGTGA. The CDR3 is CASSPTGGGETQYF. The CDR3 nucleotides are TGTGCCAGCAGCCCCACAGGGGGCGGGGAGACCCAGTACTTC.